This TCR beta chain was observed in a study of beta chain features in type 1 diabetes. Overall study findings and caveats: TCRB CDR3s were moderately but significantly shorter in Type 1 diabetes patients in all four CD4+ subsets. PCR might show a preference for shorter templates, equally across patients and controls. VDJ junctions in type 1 diabetes patients carried more deletions and fewer insertions.

The entirety of the isolated RNA underwent reverse transcription, so expressed TCRB transcripts were sequenced. Produced via immunoSEQ multiplex PCR; TCRdb's table is partial and in-frame only. This sample carries about 660,000 clones, around 15% of them seen once, and the ten largest clones take less than 0.04%. CDR1 is KGHSH and CDR2 is LQKENI in the germline V gene. This CDR3 spans 16 amino acids. V was pared by 3 bases and J by 4 bases, with 19 bases between. A few counts support this clone. Its cognate antigen is unknown. The V call is TRBV18, the J call TRBJ2-7; the D gene is possibly TRBD1 (6 bases). The sample comprised naive CD4+ T cells from blood. The sequence came from a young man with type 1 diabetes. CDR3 residues: CASSPLPLGTQYEQYF. CDR3 nucleotide sequence: TGTGCCAGCTCACCTCTTCCCTTAGGGACACAATACGAGCAGTACTTC.